The rows below give T cell receptor beta chains drawn from one sample of a study of blood T cells in healthy people across ages. TCRdb re-derived calls from the 5' RACE reads in MiXCR, one entry per CDR3 protein. The repertoire holds about 1.4 million distinct CDR3 sequences, with 45% to 70% as singletons. The sequenced material came from blood. The receptors stem from a man in his late teens or twenties in good health. The CDR3 runs from the conserved cysteine through the conserved F or W. The order of the fields is CDR3 protein, CDR3 DNA, V gene, J gene, D gene, clone size. A D gene is named only where the DNA matches it firmly. A row's size may be missing; if present it is once, few, many or a size class.

CDR3: CSAPNLRSNEQFF
DNA: TGCAGTGCTCCTAACCTGAGAAGCAATGAGCAGTTCTTC
V: TRBV20-1
J: TRBJ2-1
D: -
size: -

CDR3: CASSFYGLAGVPYEQYF
DNA: TGTGCCAGCAGTTTTTACGGACTAGCGGGGGTACCCTACGAGCAGTACTTC
V: TRBV28
J: TRBJ2-7
D: TRBD2
size: -

CDR3: CASSLEGQMLYNEQFF
DNA: TGTGCCAGCAGCTTAGAGGGACAGATGTTATACAATGAGCAGTTCTTC
V: TRBV7-2
J: TRBJ2-1
D: TRBD1
size: once

CDR3: CASSRETGGTNEKLFF
DNA: TGTGCCAGCAGCCGTGAGACAGGGGGGACTAATGAAAAACTGTTTTTT
V: TRBV7-6
J: TRBJ1-4
D: TRBD1
size: -

CDR3: CASSFGSGGNEQYF
DNA: TGTGCCAGCAGTTTCGGGTCCGGGGGGAACGAGCAGTACTTC
V: TRBV6-5
J: TRBJ2-7
D: TRBD2
size: -

CDR3: CASSEKGSHNEQFF
DNA: TGTGCCAGCAGTGAAAAGGGGTCTCACAATGAGCAGTTCTTC
V: TRBV6-1
J: TRBJ2-1
D: -
size: -

CDR3: CASSLGQGGLETQYF
DNA: TGCGCCAGCAGCTTGGGACAGGGAGGATTGGAGACCCAGTACTTC
V: TRBV5-1
J: TRBJ2-5
D: -
size: -

CDR3: CASSPMGQAGQPQHF
DNA: TGTGCCAGCAGTCCCATGGGACAGGCGGGTCAGCCCCAGCATTTT
V: TRBV27
J: TRBJ1-5
D: TRBD1
size: -

CDR3: CSALPGLAVYEQYF
DNA: TGCAGTGCCCTGCCGGGACTAGCGGTCTACGAGCAGTACTTC
V: TRBV20-1
J: TRBJ2-7
D: TRBD2
size: -

CDR3: CASSRPAGGQETQYF
DNA: TGTGCCAGCTCACGTCCAGCGGGGGGCCAAGAGACCCAGTACTTC
V: TRBV18
J: TRBJ2-5
D: TRBD2
size: -

CDR3: CASSKGRGTDTQYF
DNA: TGTGCCAGCTCCAAGGGGAGGGGAACAGATACGCAGTATTTT
V: TRBV6-5
J: TRBJ2-3
D: TRBD2
size: -

CDR3: CASLRSPNTEAFF
DNA: TGTGCCAGCCTAAGGTCCCCAAACACTGAAGCTTTCTTT
V: TRBV7-9
J: TRBJ1-1
D: -
size: -

CDR3: CASSLGRGNYEQYF
DNA: TGTGCCAGCAGCTTAGGGCGGGGGAACTACGAGCAGTACTTC
V: TRBV7-2
J: TRBJ2-7
D: TRBD2
size: -

CDR3: CSAARQVEQPQHF
DNA: TGCAGTGCTGCAAGACAGGTCGAGCAGCCCCAGCATTTT
V: TRBV20-1
J: TRBJ1-5
D: -
size: -

CDR3: CASSLARAVRDNEQFF
DNA: TGTGCCAGCAGCTTAGCGAGGGCGGTTCGGGACAATGAGCAGTTCTTC
V: TRBV7-2
J: TRBJ2-1
D: -
size: few

CDR3: CSASSPTVYGEAFF
DNA: TGCAGTGCTAGTTCCCCGACAGTTTATGGTGAAGCTTTCTTT
V: TRBV20-1
J: TRBJ1-1
D: -
size: -

CDR3: CASSDRTSGSPDEQFF
DNA: TGTGCCAGCAGTGACAGGACTAGCGGGAGTCCGGATGAGCAGTTCTTC
V: TRBV6-4
J: TRBJ2-1
D: TRBD2
size: -

CDR3: CSAEREYEQFF
DNA: TGCAGTGCTGAGAGGGAGTATGAGCAGTTCTTC
V: TRBV20-1
J: TRBJ2-1
D: -
size: many

CDR3: CAISPGQAKVAPADTEAFF
DNA: TGTGCCATCAGTCCGGGACAGGCGAAAGTTGCCCCCGCTGACACTGAAGCTTTCTTT
V: TRBV10-3
J: TRBJ1-1
D: TRBD1
size: -

CDR3: CASWEQLGTAKNIQYF
DNA: TGCGCCAGCTGGGAACAGCTCGGGACAGCTAAAAACATTCAGTACTTC
V: TRBV5-1
J: TRBJ2-4
D: TRBD1
size: many

CDR3: CAISERDRPQHF
DNA: TGTGCCATCAGTGAAAGGGATCGGCCCCAGCATTTT
V: TRBV10-3
J: TRBJ1-5
D: -
size: -

CDR3: CASSVVDRSYEQYF
DNA: TGTGCCAGCAGTGTGGTTGACAGATCCTACGAGCAGTACTTC
V: TRBV25-1
J: TRBJ2-7
D: -
size: few

CDR3: CASSDLGTATFGYGYTF
DNA: TGTGCCAGCAGTGATTTGGGGACAGCTACCTTTGGCTATGGCTACACCTTC
V: TRBV2
J: TRBJ1-2
D: TRBD1
size: -

CDR3: CASSGGQFYEQYF
DNA: TGTGCCAGCAGCGGGGGACAGTTCTACGAGCAGTACTTC
V: TRBV5-5
J: TRBJ2-7
D: TRBD1
size: -

CDR3: CSAELLAGSYEQYF
DNA: TGCAGTGCAGAACTACTAGCGGGATCCTACGAGCAGTACTTC
V: TRBV20-1
J: TRBJ2-7
D: TRBD2
size: few

CDR3: CATSDQTSRPDTQYF
DNA: TGTGCCACCAGTGATCAGACTAGCAGACCAGATACGCAGTATTTT
V: TRBV24-1
J: TRBJ2-3
D: TRBD2
size: -

CDR3: CSARHGTSGKETQYF
DNA: TGCAGTGCTAGACACGGGACTAGCGGCAAAGAGACCCAGTACTTC
V: TRBV20-1
J: TRBJ2-5
D: TRBD2
size: -

CDR3: CASSEYTGQTSSEQYF
DNA: TGTGCCAGCAGTGAATATACAGGACAGACCTCTAGTGAGCAGTACTTC
V: TRBV25-1
J: TRBJ2-7
D: -
size: -

CDR3: CSARSERESFTDTQYF
DNA: TGCAGTGCTAGATCGGAGCGGGAGTCCTTCACAGATACGCAGTATTTT
V: TRBV20-1
J: TRBJ2-3
D: TRBD2
size: -

CDR3: CASSAAGRAVEQFF
DNA: TGCGCCAGCAGTGCGGCGGGGAGGGCGGTCGAGCAGTTCTTC
V: TRBV10-1
J: TRBJ2-1
D: TRBD2
size: -

CDR3: CASSLEVTQYF
DNA: TGTGCCAGCAGTTTAGAGGTGACCCAGTACTTC
V: TRBV12-3/TRBV12-4
J: TRBJ2-5
D: -
size: -

CDR3: CATSREGGETQFF
DNA: TGTGCCACCAGCAGAGAGGGGGGGGAGACCCAGTTCTTC
V: TRBV15
J: TRBJ2-1
D: TRBD2
size: -

CDR3: CASSLVWRISSYEQYF
DNA: TGTGCCAGCAGTTTAGTCTGGCGGATAAGCTCCTACGAGCAGTACTTC
V: TRBV27
J: TRBJ2-7
D: -
size: -

CDR3: CASSTNRGNSYEQYF
DNA: TGTGCCAGCAGTACGAACAGAGGAAATTCCTACGAGCAGTACTTC
V: TRBV27
J: TRBJ2-7
D: -
size: -

CDR3: CAISITDRGNEQFF
DNA: TGTGCCATCAGTATCACCGACAGGGGGAATGAGCAGTTCTTC
V: TRBV10-3
J: TRBJ2-1
D: TRBD1
size: -

CDR3: CASSYATNERFF
DNA: TGTGCCAGCAGTTACGCGACCAATGAGCGGTTCTTC
V: TRBV6-6
J: TRBJ2-1
D: -
size: -

CDR3: CASSPDRGGNQPQHF
DNA: TGTGCCAGCAGTCCGGACAGGGGTGGCAATCAGCCCCAGCATTTT
V: TRBV6-5
J: TRBJ1-5
D: TRBD1
size: -

CDR3: CASSLWSQGGYNEQFF
DNA: TGTGCCAGCAGTTTATGGTCTCAGGGGGGTTACAATGAGCAGTTCTTC
V: TRBV27
J: TRBJ2-1
D: -
size: few

CDR3: CASSALGLAGDNEQFF
DNA: TGTGCCAGCAGTGCCCTTGGACTAGCGGGGGACAATGAGCAGTTCTTC
V: TRBV6-1
J: TRBJ2-1
D: TRBD2
size: -

CDR3: CAMLAGGIGELFF
DNA: TGTGCCATGCTAGCAGGGGGCATCGGGGAGCTGTTTTTT
V: TRBV7-2
J: TRBJ2-2
D: TRBD1
size: -

CDR3: CASSPGLAGGPDTQYF
DNA: TGTGCCAGCAGCCCTGGACTAGCGGGAGGGCCGGATACGCAGTATTTT
V: TRBV12-3/TRBV12-4
J: TRBJ2-3
D: TRBD2
size: few

CDR3: CASAGVAGTNVLTF
DNA: TGTGCCAGCGCCGGGGTTGCGGGTACCAACGTCCTGACTTTC
V: TRBV27
J: TRBJ2-6
D: -
size: -

CDR3: CASSSGTGGSVYEQYF
DNA: TGTGCCAGCAGCTCGGGCACGGGGGGGTCCGTATACGAGCAGTACTTC
V: TRBV7-9
J: TRBJ2-7
D: TRBD2
size: -

CDR3: CSVEDLRGYNKQFF
DNA: TGCAGCGTTGAAGATCTTCGGGGGTACAATAAGCAGTTCTTC
V: TRBV29-1
J: TRBJ2-1
D: -
size: -

CDR3: CATRSRGSTGELFF
DNA: TGTGCCACCAGGTCCAGGGGCAGCACCGGGGAGCTGTTTTTT
V: TRBV15
J: TRBJ2-2
D: -
size: -

CDR3: CASSQTEDNSPLHF
DNA: TGTGCCAGCAGCCAGACAGAAGATAATTCACCCCTCCACTTT
V: TRBV12-3/TRBV12-4
J: TRBJ1-6
D: -
size: few

CDR3: CAISEDEQGSNTEAFF
DNA: TGTGCCATCAGTGAGGATGAACAGGGCTCGAACACTGAAGCTTTCTTT
V: TRBV10-3
J: TRBJ1-1
D: -
size: once

CDR3: CASAAFGTGLYEQYF
DNA: TGTGCCAGCGCAGCCTTCGGGACAGGCCTCTACGAGCAGTACTTC
V: TRBV5-6
J: TRBJ2-7
D: TRBD1
size: once

CDR3: CASSRGRQRVTF
DNA: TGTGCCAGCAGCAGAGGGAGACAGAGGGTCACCTTC
V: TRBV21-1
J: TRBJ1-2
D: -
size: -

CDR3: CASSLDGNLDEQFF
DNA: TGTGCCAGCAGCTTGGATGGGAATCTCGATGAGCAGTTCTTC
V: TRBV5-5
J: TRBJ2-1
D: -
size: -

CDR3: CASSLGLINEQFF
DNA: TGTGCCAGCAGCTTAGGCCTCATAAATGAGCAGTTCTTC
V: TRBV7-2
J: TRBJ2-1
D: -
size: -

CDR3: CSVLTWGLPYEQYF
DNA: TGCAGCGTGCTCACATGGGGACTTCCCTACGAGCAGTACTTC
V: TRBV29-1
J: TRBJ2-7
D: -
size: -

CDR3: CASSPGGTEAFF
DNA: TGTGCCAGCAGCCCAGGGGGCACTGAAGCTTTCTTT
V: TRBV4-1
J: TRBJ1-1
D: TRBD1
size: many

CDR3: CAGSLRGTSSYNEQYF
DNA: TGTGCCGGCAGCTTAAGGGGGACAAGCTCCTACAATGAGCAGTACTTC
V: TRBV7-6
J: TRBJ2-7
D: -
size: -

CDR3: CASSLDLWGLAASTDTQYF
DNA: TGTGCCAGCAGCTTAGATCTTTGGGGTCTAGCGGCAAGCACAGATACGCAGTATTTT
V: TRBV11-2
J: TRBJ2-3
D: TRBD2
size: -

CDR3: CASSLATDTQYF
DNA: TGTGCCAGCAGCTTAGCGACAGATACGCAGTATTTT
V: TRBV7-9
J: TRBJ2-3
D: -
size: many

CDR3: CASSLLMWQWETSGANVLTF
DNA: TGTGCCAGCAGTTTATTAATGTGGCAGTGGGAAACCTCTGGGGCCAACGTCCTGACTTTC
V: TRBV28
J: TRBJ2-6
D: -
size: -

CDR3: CSGESAGEQYF
DNA: TGCAGCGGTGAGTCCGCGGGAGAGCAGTACTTC
V: TRBV29-1
J: TRBJ2-5
D: TRBD2
size: once

CDR3: CVSSFGGGSYNEQFF
DNA: TGTGTCAGCAGTTTCGGGGGGGGCTCCTACAATGAGCAGTTCTTC
V: TRBV27
J: TRBJ2-1
D: TRBD2
size: -